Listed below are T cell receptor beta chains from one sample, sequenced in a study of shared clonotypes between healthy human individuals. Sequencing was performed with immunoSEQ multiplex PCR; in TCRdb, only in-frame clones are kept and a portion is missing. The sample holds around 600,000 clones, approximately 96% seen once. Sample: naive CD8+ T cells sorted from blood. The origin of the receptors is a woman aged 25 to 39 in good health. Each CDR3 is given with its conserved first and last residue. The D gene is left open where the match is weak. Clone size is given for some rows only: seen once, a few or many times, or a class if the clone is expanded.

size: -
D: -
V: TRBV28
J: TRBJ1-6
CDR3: CASSLWGQPLHF
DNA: TGTGCCAGCAGTTTATGGGGCCAACCTCTCCACTTT

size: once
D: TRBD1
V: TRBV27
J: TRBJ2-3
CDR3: CASSYRQGRWADTQYF
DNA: TGTGCCAGCAGTTACCGACAGGGACGATGGGCAGATACGCAGTATTTT

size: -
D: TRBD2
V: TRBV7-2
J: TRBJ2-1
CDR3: CASSSTSGRQFF
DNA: TGTGCCAGCAGCTCGACTAGCGGGAGACAGTTCTTC

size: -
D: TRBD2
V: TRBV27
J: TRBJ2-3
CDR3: CASSFASGTSDTQYF
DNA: TGTGCCAGCAGTTTTGCTAGCGGGACCTCGGATACGCAGTATTTT

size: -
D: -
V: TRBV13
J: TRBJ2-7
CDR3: CASSLAGPGGEQYF
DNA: TGTGCCAGCAGCTTAGCCGGCCCAGGCGGCGAGCAGTACTTC

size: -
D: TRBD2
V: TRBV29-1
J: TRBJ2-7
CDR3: CSVRGGLDNNEQYF
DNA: TGCAGCGTGAGGGGGGGACTAGACAACAACGAGCAGTACTTC

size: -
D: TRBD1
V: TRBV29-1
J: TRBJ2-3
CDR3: CSVVKGQGVGTQYF
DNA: TGCAGCGTTGTTAAGGGACAGGGAGTAGGTACGCAGTATTTT

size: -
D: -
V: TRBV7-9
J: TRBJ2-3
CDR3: CASSLPDTQYF
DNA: TGTGCCAGCAGCTTACCAGATACGCAGTATTTT

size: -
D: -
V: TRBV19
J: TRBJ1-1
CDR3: CASSMRTGVMNTEAFF
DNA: TGTGCCAGTAGTATGCGGACCGGGGTTATGAACACTGAAGCTTTCTTT

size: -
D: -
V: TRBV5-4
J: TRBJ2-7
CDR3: CASRSRDSYEQYF
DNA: TGTGCCAGCAGATCCAGGGACTCCTACGAGCAGTACTTC